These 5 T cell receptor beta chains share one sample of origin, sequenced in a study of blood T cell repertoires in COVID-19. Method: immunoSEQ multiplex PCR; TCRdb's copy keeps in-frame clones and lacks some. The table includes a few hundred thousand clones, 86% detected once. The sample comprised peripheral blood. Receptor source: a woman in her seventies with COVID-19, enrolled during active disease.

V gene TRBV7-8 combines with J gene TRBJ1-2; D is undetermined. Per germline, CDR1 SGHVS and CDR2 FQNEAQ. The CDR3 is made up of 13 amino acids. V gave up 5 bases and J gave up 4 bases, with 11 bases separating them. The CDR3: CASSPGSSYGYTF. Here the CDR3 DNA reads TGTGCCAGCAGCCCGGGGTCGAGCTATGGCTACACCTTC. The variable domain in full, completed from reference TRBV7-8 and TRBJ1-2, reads GAGVSQSPRYKVAKRGQDVALRCDPISGHVSLFWYQQALGQGPEFLTYFQNEAQLDKSGLPSDRFFAERPEGSVSTLKIQRTQQEDSAVYLCASSPGSSYGYTFGSGTRLTVV.

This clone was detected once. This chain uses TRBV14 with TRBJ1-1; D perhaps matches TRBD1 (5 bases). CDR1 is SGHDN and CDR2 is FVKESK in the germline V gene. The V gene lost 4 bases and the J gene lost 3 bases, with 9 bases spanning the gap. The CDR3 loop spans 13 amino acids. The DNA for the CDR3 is TGTGCCAGCAGCCCGACAGCATACACTGAAGCTTTCTTT. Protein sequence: CASSPTAYTEAFF.

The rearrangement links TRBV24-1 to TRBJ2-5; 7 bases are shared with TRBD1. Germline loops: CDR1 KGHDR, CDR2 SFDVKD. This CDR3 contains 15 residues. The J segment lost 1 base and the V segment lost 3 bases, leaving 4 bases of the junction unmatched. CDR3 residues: CATSDPGQVQETQYF. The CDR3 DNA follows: TGTGCCACCAGTGATCCAGGACAGGTCCAAGAGACCCAGTACTTC.

Here the CDR3 reads CSVEPAGVDTQYF. DNA for the CDR3: TGCAGCGTTGAACCGGCGGGGGTGGATACGCAGTATTTT. The gene calls are TRBV29-1 and TRBJ2-3, with 7 bases aligning to TRBD2. The V gene end was trimmed by 2 bases and the J gene end by 6 bases; junction bases not matched to a gene: 5. The CDR3 totals 13 residues. Germline CDR1 reads SQVTM; CDR2 reads ANQGSEA.

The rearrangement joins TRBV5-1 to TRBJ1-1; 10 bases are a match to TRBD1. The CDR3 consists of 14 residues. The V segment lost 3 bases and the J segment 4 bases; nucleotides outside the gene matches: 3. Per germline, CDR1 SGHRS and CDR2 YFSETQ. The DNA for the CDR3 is TGCGCCAGCAGCTCGGGACAGGGGTTCACTGAAGCTTTCTTT. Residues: CASSSGQGFTEAFF. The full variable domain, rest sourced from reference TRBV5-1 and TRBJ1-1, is KAGVTQTPRYLIKTRGQQVTLSCSPISGHRSVSWYQQTPGQGLQFLFEYFSETQRNKGNFPGRFSGRQFSNSRSEMNVSTLELGDSALYLCASSSGQGFTEAFFGQGTRLTVV.